This T cell receptor (beta chain) was identified in a study of OX40 agonist ivuxolimab in advanced cancers. Concerning the study at large: The costimulatory receptor OX40 (CD134) was targeted by ivuxolimab, a fully human IgG2 agonistic monoclonal antibody. Intravenous ivuxolimab was administered to patients every 2 weeks at six dose levels: 0.01, 0.1, 0.3, 1.5, 3 and 10 mg/kg. Among the approximately 54 dose-escalation patients, about 19 had hepatocellular carcinoma, some 15 melanoma, 9 renal cell carcinoma and 9 head and neck cancer. The dose-escalation cohort was 82.7% male with a mean age of approximately 60 years, ranging from roughly 20 to 80. Prior anti-PD-1, anti-PD-L1 or anti-CTLA-4 therapy was permitted, and checkpoint inhibitors had been received by roughly 40% of dose-escalation patients. Partial responses were achieved by three dose-escalation patients, of whom one had hepatocellular carcinoma and two had cutaneous melanoma. The purpose of peripheral TCRbeta sequencing was to test whether ivuxolimab changed TCR sequence diversity and led to clonal T-cell expansion. The paper covers the monotherapy dose-escalation part of the phase I ivuxolimab trial, which included N of about 50 patients.

Patients with a history of autoimmune disease or receiving systemic immunosuppression were excluded from the trial. Peripheral blood for TCR sequencing was collected from all dose cohorts at baseline, on cycle 4 day 1, and on cycle 7 day 1. Samples were obtained from an open-label, multicenter, first-in-human phase I dose-escalation trial of ivuxolimab. Adults with locally advanced or metastatic melanoma, renal cell, hepatocellular, or head and neck squamous cell carcinoma were enrolled in the trial. CD4+ and CD8+ T cells were sorted separately from peripheral blood before TCR sequencing. Comments on this clone: The antigen it binds to is not known. The record has no base qualities; no much larger clone is one base away.

Beyond this particular receptor, the publication reports: The antigen specificity of the peripheral T cells that underwent clonal expansion was not determined. In partial responders in the 0.1-3.0 mg/kg groups, normalized peripheral clonal expansion was found to be among the lowest, especially among CD8+ T cells. Clonal expansion of both CD4+ and CD8+ blood T cells was observed from baseline to week 6 at doses 0.1 to 3.0 mg/kg. After ivuxolimab, expanded clones were on average more numerous among CD8+ T cells than among CD4+ T cells. Low levels of normalized T-cell clonal expansion were also seen in some patients who did not respond.

Genomic DNA was extracted from sorted cells for sequencing of the TCRbeta CDR3 region. The immunoSEQ Assay was used to sequence the TCRbeta CDR3 regions. TCRdb took over this immuneACCESS table, retaining in-frame rearrangements with V and J assigned. Such tables are incomplete; in checked studies, under half of the missing clones stem from an unresolved V gene, and the remainder is unexplained. This sample gives about 43,000 clones in total; 75% to 85% of them show up just once. The ten largest clones represent roughly 4% of the sample. Sequences were derived from CD4+ or CD8+ T cells sorted from blood, sampled in a trial of the OX40 agonist ivuxolimab. The clonotype was recovered from an adult with an advanced solid tumor such as melanoma, head and neck, liver or kidney cancer.

In nucleotide form, the sequence is TGTGCCAGCAGCTTAGGGACTAGCGGCTACAATGAGCAGTTCTTC. This gives the protein CASSLGTSGYNEQFF. In this chain, TRBV11-2 is recombined with TRBJ2-1; 10 bases in the junction line up with TRBD2. From its cysteine to its phenylalanine, the CDR3 spans 15 amino acids. Only the CDR3 DNA is retained, 45 bases long and in frame from the first base. V lost 1 base and J lost 3 bases, and the count of bases not matched to a germline gene is 0. Sequences SGHAT (CDR1) and FQNNGV (CDR2) are obtained from the germline V gene.